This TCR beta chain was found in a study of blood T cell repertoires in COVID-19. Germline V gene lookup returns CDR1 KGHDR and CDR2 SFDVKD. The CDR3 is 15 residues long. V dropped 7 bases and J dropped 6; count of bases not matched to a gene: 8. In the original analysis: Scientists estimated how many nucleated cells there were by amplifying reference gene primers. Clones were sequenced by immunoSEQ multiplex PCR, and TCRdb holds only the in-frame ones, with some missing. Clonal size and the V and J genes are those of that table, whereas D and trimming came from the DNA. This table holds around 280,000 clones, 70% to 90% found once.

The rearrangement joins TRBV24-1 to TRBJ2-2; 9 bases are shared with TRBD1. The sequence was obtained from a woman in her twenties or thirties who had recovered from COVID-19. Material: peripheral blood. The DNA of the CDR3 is TGTGCCACCAGATCCGGGACAGGGTACCCCGGGGAGCTGTTTTTT. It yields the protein CATRSGTGYPGELFF.